This paragraph covers one T cell receptor (beta chain) sequence. No cognate antigen has been identified for it. No quality values exist for individual bases; no much larger clone is one base distant. For the CD8 naive samples, CD45RO-negative cells were positively selected for CCR7, yielding a CD45RA+CCR7+ population from which TemRA cells were excluded. Donors were healthy HIV-negative adults with no recently reported acute infections or vaccinations. Every donor was a Caucasian adult residing in Nashville, Tennessee, USA. Blood was collected by leukapheresis, and PBMCs were isolated by Ficoll-Histopaque density gradient centrifugation and then cryopreserved in liquid nitrogen vapor phase. Analytical flow cytometry was used to check the purity and quantity of every magnetically sorted T cell population. From each sorted fraction, genomic DNA was isolated and quantified by UV absorbance on a Nanodrop 2000c.

This entry is derived from a study of shared clonotypes between healthy human individuals (dated by TCRdb to the early 2020s). Looking at the study overall: A few men and a couple of women, aged 18 to 49 years, made up the cohort. Per donor, leukapheresis produced somewhere between about 0.94 and 8.9 billion PBMCs. For each donor, CD4 naive and CD4 memory were each given three plates, CD8 naive was given two plates, and CD8 memory was given one plate. The study deeply sequenced blood TCR repertoires of about 5 healthy adults to estimate repertoire size and the extent of clonotype sharing between individuals. To increase sequencing depth and limit assay-specific biases, TCR repertoire library preparation and sequencing were carried out by different laboratories using diverse techniques.

The study at large found these results: Pairwise subsampling indicated that sequencing depth was expected to affect the degree of clonotype sharing among donors. Incomplete sequencing was indicated by rarefaction of sorted-subset datasets, despite the large sequencing depth. Only blood was sampled, and tissue TCR repertoires likely differ from those in blood. When a handful of donors were compared, the shared fraction of clonotypes was approximately 5% for naive CD4, about 4% for naive CD8, more than 2% for memory CD4, and less than 0.45% for memory CD8. Clonotypes shared by all four sorted-subset donors showed higher generation probabilities than non-shared clonotypes. The genetic and exposure-history diversity represented was limited by the small number of donors. Estimated clonotype richness was generally larger for naive than for memory subsets.

The CDR3 measures 14 amino acids from cysteine to phenylalanine. The entry retains the CDR3 DNA only, 42 bases that are in frame from base 1. Trimming removed 4 bases from V and 5 bases from J; the gene matches leave 2 bases unexplained. The germline V gene sets CDR1 to MNHNS and CDR2 to SASEGT. Using the deep immunoSEQ assay, TCR CDR3 regions were amplified from genomic DNA by multiplex PCR. For each cell subset, the extracted genomic DNA was distributed evenly across all wells of several immunoSEQ 96-well plates, and each plate served as one replicate. Each replicate PCR for sorted subsets received 200 ng genomic DNA, equal to roughly 29,000 T cell genomes. The purified libraries were quantified using a Qubit 3.0 fluorometer, sized with a Bioanalyzer 2100, and then quantified again using the KAPA Library Quantification kit. Each immunoSEQ 96-well plate was sequenced on its own single-read 150-cycle Illumina NextSeq 550 flow cell. As for the authors' bioinformatics: The immunoSEQ output contained only junctional sequences without quality scores, so filtering could not match that applied to full-length reads. Sequences were annotated with PyIR, a Python wrapper for IgBLAST v1.9, and V/J genes and CDR3 were assigned using IMGT germline references. Reads were removed for weak V/J assignments (E-value above 1e-6), missing CDR3, stop codons, out-of-frame junctions, or ambiguous translated residues. A V3J clonotype was defined by an identical inferred V gene, J gene, and CDR3 amino acid sequence. To compute the percentage overlap between repertoires, the number of shared unique clonotypes was divided by the size of the smaller repertoire. Three approaches were used to assess repertoire richness: RTK rarefaction, the Chao1 estimator, and Recon v2.1 estimates of unobserved clonotypes. OLGA was used to compute generation probabilities for all TCRbeta clonotypes that the gDNA method yielded from a handful of donors. TCRdb limited this immuneACCESS table to in-frame rearrangements with V and J called. A share of clones is missing; checked studies link under half to unresolved V genes, and the rest is unexplained. The DNA gave D and trimming, while V, J and clone size come from that table. The sample table records approximately 590,000 clones; 95% to 96% of these occur just once. Roughly 0.1% of the sample comes from the top ten.

This sequence was found in a woman in her thirties in good health. Material for sequencing was naive CD8+ T cells sorted from blood. The cell subset or site label for this specimen denotes: CD45RA+CCR7+. The chain couples TRBV6-1 to TRBJ2-5, with 12 junctional bases fitting TRBD1. CDR3 reads: CASSGGQGAETQYF. The sequenced DNA: TGTGCCAGCAGTGGGGGACAGGGGGCCGAGACCCAGTACTTC.